Shown below are 22 T cell receptor beta chains from a single sample sequenced in a study of T-cell memory formation after mild COVID-19. TCRdb re-called the 5' RACE reads with MiXCR, one entry per CDR3 protein. This table holds under 300,000 distinct CDR3 sequences, approximately 8.4% found once. Sequencing was carried out using PBMCs or a T cell subset sorted from them (not recorded which). These receptors all stem from a man between 18 and 35 years old who had mild COVID-19 (a few samples of this study predate the infection). Cell type and time point are not known.

The V and J genes are TRBV12-3 or TRBV12-4 and TRBJ1-1; D perhaps matches TRBD1 (5 bases). The CDR3 runs to 14 residues. Trimming shortened V by 3 bases and J by 4 bases, and 12 bases separated the two germline ends. CDR3 nucleotide sequence: TGTGCCAGCAGTTTTGGGGGTCCAAGCACTGAAGCTTTCTTT. Encoded protein: CASSFGGPSTEAFF.

This clonotype appeared a few times. The chain is built from TRBV6-2 or TRBV6-3 and TRBJ1-2; D ambiguous. Germline V gene sequence: CDR1 MNHEY, CDR2 SVGEGT. V lost 5 bases, J lost 4 bases, and 11 bases lay in between. The length of the CDR3 is 13 residues. CDR3 amino acids: CASSPEERYGYTF. The DNA of the CDR3 is TGTGCCAGCAGTCCCGAGGAACGCTATGGCTACACCTTC.

The chain joins TRBV9 to TRBJ2-1; 9 nucleotides agree with TRBD2. This CDR3 is 15 amino acids long. Germline lookup yields CDR1 SGDLS and CDR2 YYNGEE. The V segment lost 0 bases and the J segment 6 bases; nucleotides outside the gene matches: 4. The CDR3 loop is CASSVGGGVGNEQFF. CDR3 nucleotide sequence: TGTGCCAGCAGCGTAGGCGGGGGGGTAGGCAATGAGCAGTTCTTC. The whole variable domain, filled in from reference TRBV9 and TRBJ2-1, reads DSGVTQTPKHLITATGQRVTLRCSPRSGDLSVYWYQQSLDQGLQFLIQYYNGEERAKGNILERFSAQQFPDLHSELNLSSLELGDSALYFCASSVGGGVGNEQFFGPGTRLTVL.

Only a few counts were recorded for this clonotype. J is TRBJ2-1 and V is TRBV9; TRBD2 might be the D (6 bases). Germline-derived CDR1 and CDR2 are SGDLS and YYNGEE. The V and J ends lost 0 bases and 7 bases respectively, with 14 bases between them. This CDR3 is 15 amino acids long. This chain's CDR3 is CASSVAGSSLNEQFF. CDR3 sequence (DNA): TGTGCCAGCAGCGTAGCCGGGAGTAGCTTAAATGAGCAGTTCTTC.

This clonotype has more than one count but fewer than ten. The CDR3 nucleotides read TGTGCCAGCAGTTCCTACAGGGATCAGCCCCAGCATTTT. Its protein is CASSSYRDQPQHF. The V call is TRBV27, the J call TRBJ1-5; a weak D match, TRBD1 (6 bases). The germline V gene encodes CDR1 MNHEY and CDR2 SMNVEV (reference sequence). Between the trimmed V and J ends, which lost 4 bases and 5 bases, there was a span of 9 bases. The CDR3 loop spans 13 amino acids.

The V gene is TRBV20-1, the J gene TRBJ2-4; the D is unclear. Germline values: CDR1 DFQATT, CDR2 SNEGSKA (reference sequence). V shed 1 base and J shed 7 bases, with 20 bases lying between them. This CDR3 is built from 16 residues. The CDR3 bases are TGCAGTGCTAGAGTAGGTACCCTCCCGTTCGGGAACATTCAGTACTTC. Amino acids: CSARVGTLPFGNIQYF.

This clonotype was detected only a few times. V usage is TRBV10-2 and J usage is TRBJ2-7; D is uncertain. Germline V gene data show CDR1 as WSHSY and CDR2 as SAAADI. This CDR3 is 15 amino acids long. V lost 4 bases, J lost 6 bases, and 19 bases lay in between. The CDR3: CASSVSLGWESEQYF. CDR3 bases: TGCGCCAGCAGTGTATCATTAGGTTGGGAAAGCGAGCAGTACTTC.

In this sample, this clonotype turned up many times. The chain carries TRBV20-1 and TRBJ1-6, with a tentative D call TRBD1 (6 bases). The CDR3 contains 15 residues. Germline CDR1 and CDR2: DFQATT and SNEGSKA (reference sequence). The ends were cut back, 1 base at V and 7 bases at J, with 14 bases in the middle. In nucleotides, the CDR3 is TGCAGTGCTAGAGCCCCCACAGGGCCCAATTCACCCCTCCACTTT. This encodes CSARAPTGPNSPLHF.

The chain combines TRBV24-1 with TRBJ2-1; no firm D call. The CDR3 runs to 11 residues. Germline lookup yields CDR1 KGHDR and CDR2 SFDVKD. Trimming stripped 5 bases from V and 3 bases from J, with 1 base between. The DNA of the CDR3 is TGTGCCACCAGTGGCTACAATGAGCAGTTCTTC. Its protein is CATSGYNEQFF.

This clonotype occurred a few times. Written as DNA, the CDR3 is TGTGCCAGCAGTTCCAACCACGGATCCCCGGGGGGCAATGAGCAGTTCTTC. Protein sequence: CASSSNHGSPGGNEQFF. The V gene is TRBV27, the J gene TRBJ2-1; 7 positions agree with TRBD2. J gave up 6 bases and V 4 bases, and 15 bases lay outside the gene matches. Per the germline V gene, CDR1 is MNHEY and CDR2 is SMNVEV (reference sequence). The CDR3 consists of 17 residues.

This clonotype occurred a few times. V gene TRBV4-2 combines with J gene TRBJ1-4, with D perhaps matching TRBD1 (5 bases). This CDR3 has 18 residues. CDR1 and CDR2 (germline): LGHNA, YNFKEQ. With 5 bases removed from V and 3 bases from J, the gap between germline ends came to 22 bases. The chain's CDR3 is CASSELSLGAEANEKLFF. The CDR3 DNA reads TGTGCCAGCAGCGAACTCTCACTAGGGGCGGAGGCTAATGAAAAACTGTTTTTT.

This clonotype turned up a few times. The chain couples TRBV20-1 to TRBJ2-6; D remains unclear. V lost 3 bases and J lost 2, with 8 bases in between. CDR1 and CDR2 from the germline V gene are DFQATT and SNEGSKA (reference sequence). This CDR3 comprises 14 residues. CDR3 sequence: CSARKDTGANVLTF. In DNA form, the CDR3 reads TGCAGTGCTAGGAAAGATACTGGGGCCAACGTCCTGACTTTC.

The V gene is TRBV5-1, the J gene TRBJ2-3, with 7 bases aligning to TRBD2. The CDR3 spans 15 residues. J lost 8 bases, V lost 2 bases, and 11 bases had no gene match. CDR1 SGHRS and CDR2 YFSETQ come from the germline V gene. CDR3 DNA: TGCGCCAGCAGCTTAAAACGGGGGGATGACGGTACGCAGTATTTT. Protein product: CASSLKRGDDGTQYF.

This clonotype was seen at least ten times. The chain recombines TRBV5-1 with TRBJ1-2; no clear D. The CDR3 sequence is 14 residues long. Trimming removed 4 bases from V and 8 bases from J, with 18 bases in between. In germline, CDR1 is SGHRS, CDR2 YFSETQ. The chain's CDR3 is CASSPSVGSGGYTF. CDR3 bases: TGCGCCAGCAGCCCCTCGGTGGGATCTGGAGGCTACACCTTC.

This clonotype was found many times. The chain uses TRBV12-3 or TRBV12-4 and TRBJ2-2, with D perhaps TRBD2 (6 bases). The CDR3 is made up of 13 amino acids. Trimming shortened V by 5 bases and J by 5 bases, and 9 bases separated the two germline ends. Written as DNA, the CDR3 is TGTGCCAGCAGTGCTAGCGAAACCGGGGAGCTGTTTTTT. Its protein is CASSASETGELFF.

This clonotype was observed many times. The chain recombines TRBV5-1 with TRBJ2-1; TRBD2 matches 13 bases. Trimming at V came to 8 bases and at J to 6 bases, leaving 8 bases not matched to a gene. The CDR3 runs to 15 residues. The germline CDR1 and CDR2 sequences are SGHRS and YFSETQ. In DNA form, the CDR3 reads TGCGCCAGTGGGACTAGCGGGGATCTTGGCAATGAGCAGTTCTTC. Translating it yields CASGTSGDLGNEQFF.

The J gene is TRBJ1-2, the V gene TRBV7-9, with D possibly TRBD1 on 5 matching bases. This CDR3 has 14 residues. V shed 4 bases and J shed 4 bases, with 13 bases lying between them. CDR1 and CDR2 (germline): SEHNR, FQNEAQ (reference sequence). CDR3 loop: CASSSSRGTYGYTF. The CDR3 DNA reads TGTGCCAGCAGCTCCTCCAGAGGGACCTATGGCTACACCTTC.

This clonotype was observed many times. The chain combines TRBV5-1 with TRBJ2-3, with D possibly matching TRBD1 (6 bases). This CDR3 region has 13 residues. The V and J ends lost 6 bases and 3 bases respectively, with 11 bases between them. Germline CDR1 reads SGHRS; CDR2 reads YFSETQ. DNA of the CDR3: TGCGCCAGCATGGAACAGGGTACAGATACGCAGTATTTT. Translation gives CASMEQGTDTQYF.

The chain uses TRBV4-1 and TRBJ2-3; 9 bases map to TRBD1. Germline-derived CDR1 and CDR2 are MGHRA and YSYEKL. V trimming: 4 bases; J trimming: 8 bases; junction bases outside the gene matches: 7. CDR3 length: 14 amino acids. The CDR3 coding sequence is TGCGCCAGCAGCCTCATCGGACAGGGGAGTACGCAGTATTTT. This encodes CASSLIGQGSTQYF.

In its sample, this clonotype was seen many times. The V and J genes are TRBV29-1 and TRBJ2-3; 14 nucleotides match TRBD2. Germline values: CDR1 SQVTM, CDR2 ANQGSEA. Losses at the gene ends were 3 bases for V and 2 bases for J; bases not matched to a gene: 7. The CDR3 is made up of 17 amino acids. The CDR3 protein is CSVDGGLAGANTDTQYF. The CDR3 DNA reads as TGCAGCGTTGATGGGGGACTAGCGGGGGCCAACACAGATACGCAGTATTTT.

This sequence joins TRBV6-6 and TRBJ2-2; 11 bases are shared with TRBD2. V shed 10 bases, J shed 4 bases, and the junction held 11 bases outside the gene matches. From germline, CDR1 is MNHNY and CDR2 SVGAGI (reference sequence). The CDR3 is 16 amino acids. The CDR3 region is CATSISGGAGTGELFF. CDR3 sequence (DNA): TGTGCCACCTCCATTAGCGGGGGGGCGGGCACCGGGGAGCTGTTTTTT.

The CDR3 region is CAWIGLAGLTGELFF. As DNA, the CDR3 is TGTGCCTGGATCGGACTAGCGGGGCTCACCGGGGAGCTGTTTTTT. J is TRBJ2-2 and V is TRBV30; 12 nucleotides match TRBD2. V was clipped by 4 bases and J by 4 bases; unmatched bases: 4. CDR1 is GTSNPN and CDR2 is SVGIG in the germline V gene (reference sequence). The CDR3 is made up of 15 amino acids.